This T cell receptor (beta chain) originates from a study of tumor and adjacent non-tumor tissue in lung cancer. The overall study: Stage I to III disease affected about ten men and 5 women aged about 31 to 85. On average, productive TCRbeta reads reached about 4.2 million per sample.

There are many counts of this clonotype. The antigen is unknown. Three rounds of nested PCR, following a modified ARM-PCR protocol, produced the TCRbeta library. TCRdb ran MiXCR on the multiplex PCR reads and lists one entry per CDR3 protein. Of 85,000 to 130,000 distinct CDR3 sequences detected, roughly two thirds appear once; the ten largest clones hold approximately 18%. The CDR3 contains 12 residues. The germline V gene has CDR1 DFQATT and CDR2 SNEGSKA (reference sequence). V was cut by 6 bases and J by 7 bases, with 12 bases left in between. This sample's RNA came from whole unsorted tissue. More than 3 cm separated this lung sample from the edge of the tumor. Broader study findings: Compared with tumor, normal lung showed significantly lower TCR diversity. In normal lung, the top 100 clones were significantly more dominant than in tumor.

This chain uses TRBV20-1 with TRBJ1-4, with D unresolved. The sequence was obtained from a man aged 25-45 years with non-small cell lung cancer. The sequencing input was distant non-tumor lung tissue. This chain's CDR3 is CSAPSVTEKLFF. CDR3 nucleotide sequence: TGCAGTGCCCCTTCCGTCACTGAAAAACTGTTTTTT.